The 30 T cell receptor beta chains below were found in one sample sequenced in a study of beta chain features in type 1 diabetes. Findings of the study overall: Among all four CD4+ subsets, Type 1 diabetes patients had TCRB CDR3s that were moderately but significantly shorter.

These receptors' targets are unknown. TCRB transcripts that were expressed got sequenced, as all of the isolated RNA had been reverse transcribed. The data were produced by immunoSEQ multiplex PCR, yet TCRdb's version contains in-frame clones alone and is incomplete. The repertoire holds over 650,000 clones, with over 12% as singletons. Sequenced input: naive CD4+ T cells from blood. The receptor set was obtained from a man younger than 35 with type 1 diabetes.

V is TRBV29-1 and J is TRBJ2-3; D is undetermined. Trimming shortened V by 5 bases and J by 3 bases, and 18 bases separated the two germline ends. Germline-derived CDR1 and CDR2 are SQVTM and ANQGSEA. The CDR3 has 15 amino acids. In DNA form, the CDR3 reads TGCAGCGTTCTTCAGCGCCACACCCCAACAGATACGCAGTATTTT. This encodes CSVLQRHTPTDTQYF.

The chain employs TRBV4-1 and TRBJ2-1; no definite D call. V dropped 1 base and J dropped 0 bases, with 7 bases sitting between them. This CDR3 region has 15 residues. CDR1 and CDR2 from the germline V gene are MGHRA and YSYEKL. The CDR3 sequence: CASSQGSSSYNEQFF. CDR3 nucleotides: TGCGCCAGCAGCCAAGGCTCGAGCTCCTACAATGAGCAGTTCTTC.

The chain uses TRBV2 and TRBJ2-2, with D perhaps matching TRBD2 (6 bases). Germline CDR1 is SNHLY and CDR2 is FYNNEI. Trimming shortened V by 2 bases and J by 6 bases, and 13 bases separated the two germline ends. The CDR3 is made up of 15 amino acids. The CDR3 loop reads CASSEQGGEAGELFF. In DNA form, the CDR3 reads TGTGCCAGCAGTGAACAGGGAGGCGAGGCCGGGGAGCTGTTTTTT.

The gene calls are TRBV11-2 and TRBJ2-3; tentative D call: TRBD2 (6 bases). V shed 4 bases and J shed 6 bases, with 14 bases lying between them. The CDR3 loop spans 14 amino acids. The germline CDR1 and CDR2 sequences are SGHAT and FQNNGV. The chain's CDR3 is CASSWEVFLDTQYF. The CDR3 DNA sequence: TGTGCCAGCAGCTGGGAGGTGTTTCTGGATACGCAGTATTTT.

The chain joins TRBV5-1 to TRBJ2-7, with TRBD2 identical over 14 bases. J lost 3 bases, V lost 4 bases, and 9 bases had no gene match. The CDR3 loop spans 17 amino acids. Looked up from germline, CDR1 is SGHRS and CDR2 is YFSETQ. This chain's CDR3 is CASSTGLAGEKRYEQYF. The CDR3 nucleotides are TGCGCCAGCAGCACGGGACTAGCGGGGGAAAAACGCTACGAGCAGTACTTC.

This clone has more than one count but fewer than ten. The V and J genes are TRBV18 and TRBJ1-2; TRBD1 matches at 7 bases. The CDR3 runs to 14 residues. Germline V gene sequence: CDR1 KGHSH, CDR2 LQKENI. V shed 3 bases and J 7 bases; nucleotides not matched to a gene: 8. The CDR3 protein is CASSPPTGVSGYTF. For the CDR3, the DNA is TGTGCCAGCTCACCGCCTACAGGGGTTAGTGGCTACACCTTC.

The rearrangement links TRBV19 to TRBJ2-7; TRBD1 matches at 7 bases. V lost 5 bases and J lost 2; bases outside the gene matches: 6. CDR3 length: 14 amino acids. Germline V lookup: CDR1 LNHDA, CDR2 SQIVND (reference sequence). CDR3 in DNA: TGTGCCAGTAGTCCCAGACAGGGTACCTACGAGCAGTACTTC. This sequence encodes CASSPRQGTYEQYF.

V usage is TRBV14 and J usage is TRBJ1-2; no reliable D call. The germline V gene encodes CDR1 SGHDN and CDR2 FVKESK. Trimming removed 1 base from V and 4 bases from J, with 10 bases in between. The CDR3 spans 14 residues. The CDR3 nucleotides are TGTGCCAGCAGCCAAGTCTCAAACCCCTATGGCTACACCTTC. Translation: CASSQVSNPYGYTF.

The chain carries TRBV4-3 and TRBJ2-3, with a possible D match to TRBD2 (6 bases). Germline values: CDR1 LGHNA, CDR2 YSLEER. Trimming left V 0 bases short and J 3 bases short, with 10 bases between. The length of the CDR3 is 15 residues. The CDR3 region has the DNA TGCGCCAGCAGCCAAGATAACGGGGGAACAGATACGCAGTATTTT. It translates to CASSQDNGGTDTQYF.

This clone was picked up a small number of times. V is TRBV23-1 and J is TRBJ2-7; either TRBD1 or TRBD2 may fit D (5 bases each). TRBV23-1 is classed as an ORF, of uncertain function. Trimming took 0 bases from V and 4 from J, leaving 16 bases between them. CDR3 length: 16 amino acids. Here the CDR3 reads CASSQSGPLNSYEQYF. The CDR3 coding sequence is TGCGCCAGCAGTCAATCGGGACCATTAAATTCGTACGAGCAGTACTTC.

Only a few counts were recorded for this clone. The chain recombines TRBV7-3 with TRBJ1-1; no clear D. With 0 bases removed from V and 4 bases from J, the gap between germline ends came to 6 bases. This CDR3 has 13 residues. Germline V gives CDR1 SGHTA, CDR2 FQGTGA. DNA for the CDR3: TGTGCCAGCAGCTTAACAGGGTTCACTGAAGCTTTCTTT. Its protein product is CASSLTGFTEAFF.

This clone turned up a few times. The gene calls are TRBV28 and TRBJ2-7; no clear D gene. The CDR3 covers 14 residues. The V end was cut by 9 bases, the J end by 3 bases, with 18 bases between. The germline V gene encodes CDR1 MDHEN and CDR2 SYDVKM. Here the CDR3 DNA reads TGTGCCAGTTCCCCCCCGACCACTATCTACGAGCAGTACTTC. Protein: CASSPPTTIYEQYF.

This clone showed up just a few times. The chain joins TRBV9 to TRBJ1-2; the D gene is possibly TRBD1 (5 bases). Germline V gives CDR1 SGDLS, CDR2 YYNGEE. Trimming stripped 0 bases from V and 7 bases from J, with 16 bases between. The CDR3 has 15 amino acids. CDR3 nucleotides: TGTGCCAGCAGCGTAGCAGGAAGGGGCCAAGGTGGCTACACCTTC. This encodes CASSVAGRGQGGYTF. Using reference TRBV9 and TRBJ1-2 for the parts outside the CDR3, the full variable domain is DSGVTQTPKHLITATGQRVTLRCSPRSGDLSVYWYQQSLDQGLQFLIQYYNGEERAKGNILERFSAQQFPDLHSELNLSSLELGDSALYFCASSVAGRGQGGYTFGSGTRLTVV.

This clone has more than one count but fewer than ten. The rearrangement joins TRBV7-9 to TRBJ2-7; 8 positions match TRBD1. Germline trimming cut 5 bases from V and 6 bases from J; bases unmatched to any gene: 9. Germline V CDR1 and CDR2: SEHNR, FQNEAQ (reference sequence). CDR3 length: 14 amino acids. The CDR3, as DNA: TGTGCCAGCAGCCGACCGACAGGGGATGGCGAGCAGTACTTC. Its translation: CASSRPTGDGEQYF.

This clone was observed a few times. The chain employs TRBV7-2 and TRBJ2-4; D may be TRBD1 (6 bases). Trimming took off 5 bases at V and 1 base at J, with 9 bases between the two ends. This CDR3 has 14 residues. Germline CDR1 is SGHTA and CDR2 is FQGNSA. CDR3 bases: TGTGCCAGCAGCCGCCAGGGGGCCAAAAACATTCAGTACTTC. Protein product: CASSRQGAKNIQYF.

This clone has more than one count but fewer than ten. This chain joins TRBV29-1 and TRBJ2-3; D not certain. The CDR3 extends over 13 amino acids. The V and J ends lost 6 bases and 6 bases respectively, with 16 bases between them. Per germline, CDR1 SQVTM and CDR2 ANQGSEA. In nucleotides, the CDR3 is TGCAGCGTCGATCAAGGACGGGTGGATACGCAGTATTTT. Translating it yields CSVDQGRVDTQYF.

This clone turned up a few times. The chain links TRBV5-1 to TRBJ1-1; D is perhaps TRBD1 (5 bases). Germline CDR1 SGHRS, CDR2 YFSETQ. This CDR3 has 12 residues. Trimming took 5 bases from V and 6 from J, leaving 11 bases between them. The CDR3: CASRIPGAEAFF. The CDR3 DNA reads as TGCGCCAGCAGGATACCGGGGGCTGAAGCTTTCTTT.

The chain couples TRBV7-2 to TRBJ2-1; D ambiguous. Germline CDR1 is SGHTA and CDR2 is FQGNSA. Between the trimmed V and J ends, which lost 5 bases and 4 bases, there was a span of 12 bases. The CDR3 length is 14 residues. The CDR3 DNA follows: TGTGCCAGCAGCCCCCGGGTGACTTACAATGAGCAGTTCTTC. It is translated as CASSPRVTYNEQFF.

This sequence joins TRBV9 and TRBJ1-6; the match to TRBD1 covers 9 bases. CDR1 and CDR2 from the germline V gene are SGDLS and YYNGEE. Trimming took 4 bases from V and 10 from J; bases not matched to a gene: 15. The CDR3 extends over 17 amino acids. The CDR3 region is CASSRGGQGLAISPLHF. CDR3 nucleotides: TGTGCCAGCAGCCGCGGCGGACAGGGGTTAGCAATATCACCCCTCCACTTT.

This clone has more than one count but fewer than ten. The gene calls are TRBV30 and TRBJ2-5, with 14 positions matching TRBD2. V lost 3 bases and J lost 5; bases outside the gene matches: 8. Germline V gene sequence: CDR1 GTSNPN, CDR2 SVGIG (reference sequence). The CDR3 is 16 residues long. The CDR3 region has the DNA TGTGCCTGGAGGAGGGGACTAGCGGGAGCTCGTGAGACCCAGTACTTC. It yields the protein CAWRRGLAGARETQYF.

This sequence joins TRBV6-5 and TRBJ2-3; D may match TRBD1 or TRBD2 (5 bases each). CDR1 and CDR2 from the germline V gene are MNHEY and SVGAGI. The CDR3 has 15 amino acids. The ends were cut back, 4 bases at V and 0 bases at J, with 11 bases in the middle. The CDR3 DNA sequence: TGTGCCAGCAGTTCCACGGGACGTAGCACAGATACGCAGTATTTT. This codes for CASSSTGRSTDTQYF.

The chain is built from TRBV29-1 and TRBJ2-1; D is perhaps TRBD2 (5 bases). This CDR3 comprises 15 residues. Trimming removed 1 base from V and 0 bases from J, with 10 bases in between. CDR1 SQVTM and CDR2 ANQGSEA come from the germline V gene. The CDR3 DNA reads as TGCAGCGTTGAAGTAGGAGACTACTCCTACAATGAGCAGTTCTTC. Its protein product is CSVEVGDYSYNEQFF.

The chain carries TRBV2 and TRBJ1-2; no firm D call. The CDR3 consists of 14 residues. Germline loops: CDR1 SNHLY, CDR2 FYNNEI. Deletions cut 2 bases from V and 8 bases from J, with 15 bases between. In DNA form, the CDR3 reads TGTGCCAGCAGTGAACTAGGACGGGATGTGGGCTACACCTTC. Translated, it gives CASSELGRDVGYTF.

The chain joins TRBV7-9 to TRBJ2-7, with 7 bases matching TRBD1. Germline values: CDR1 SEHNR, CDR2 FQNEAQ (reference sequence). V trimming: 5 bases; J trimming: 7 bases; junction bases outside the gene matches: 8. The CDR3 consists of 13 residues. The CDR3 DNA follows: TGTGCCAGCAGCCCGAGGCCGGGACAGGAGCAGTACTTC. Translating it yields CASSPRPGQEQYF.

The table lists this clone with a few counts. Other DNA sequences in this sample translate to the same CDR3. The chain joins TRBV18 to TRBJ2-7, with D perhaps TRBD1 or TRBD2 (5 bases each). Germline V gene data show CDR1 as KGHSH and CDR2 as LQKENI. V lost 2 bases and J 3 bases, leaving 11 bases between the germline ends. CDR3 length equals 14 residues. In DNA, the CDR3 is TGTGCCAGCTCACCAGGGACCGGAAGCTACGAGCAGTACTTC. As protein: CASSPGTGSYEQYF. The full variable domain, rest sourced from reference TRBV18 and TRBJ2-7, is NAGVMQNPRHLVRRRGQEARLRCSPMKGHSHVYWYRQLPEEGLKFMVYLQKENIIDESGMPKERFSAEFPKEGPSILRIQQVVRGDSAAYFCASSPGTGSYEQYFGPGTRLTVT.

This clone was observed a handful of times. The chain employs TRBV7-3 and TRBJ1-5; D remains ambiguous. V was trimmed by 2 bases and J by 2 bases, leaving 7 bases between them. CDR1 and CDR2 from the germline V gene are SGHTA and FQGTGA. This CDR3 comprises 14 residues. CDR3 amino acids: CASSLGRRNQPQHF. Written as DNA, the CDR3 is TGTGCCAGCAGCTTAGGGAGGCGCAATCAGCCCCAGCATTTT.

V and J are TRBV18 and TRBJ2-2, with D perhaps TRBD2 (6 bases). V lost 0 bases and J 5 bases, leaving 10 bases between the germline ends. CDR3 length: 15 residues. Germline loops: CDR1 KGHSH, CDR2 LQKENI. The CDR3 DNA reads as TGTGCCAGCTCACCACCGGGACTTTATACCGGGGAGCTGTTTTTT. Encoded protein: CASSPPGLYTGELFF. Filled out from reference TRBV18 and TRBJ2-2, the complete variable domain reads NAGVMQNPRHLVRRRGQEARLRCSPMKGHSHVYWYRQLPEEGLKFMVYLQKENIIDESGMPKERFSAEFPKEGPSILRIQQVVRGDSAAYFCASSPPGLYTGELFFGEGSRLTVL.

CDR3 sequence reads: CASSFRQSDGYTF. CDR3 DNA: TGTGCCAGCAGCTTCCGACAGTCTGATGGCTACACCTTC. This sequence joins TRBV7-2 and TRBJ1-2, with a weak D call TRBD1 (5 bases). V lost 3 bases and J 6 bases, leaving 11 bases between the germline ends. CDR3 size: 13 residues. Germline CDR1 and CDR2: SGHTA and FQGNSA. Looking up the rest from reference TRBV7-2 and TRBJ1-2 gives the full variable domain: GAGVSQSPSNKVTEKGKDVELRCDPISGHTALYWYRQSLGQGLEFLIYFQGNSAPDKSGLPSDRFSAERTGGSVSTLTIQRTQQEDSAVYLCASSFRQSDGYTFGSGTRLTVV.

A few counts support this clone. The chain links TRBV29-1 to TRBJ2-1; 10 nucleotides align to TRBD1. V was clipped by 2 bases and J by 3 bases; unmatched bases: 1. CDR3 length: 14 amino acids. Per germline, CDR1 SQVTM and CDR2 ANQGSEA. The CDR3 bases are TGCAGCGTTGAACGGACAGGGGGCTACAATGAGCAGTTCTTC. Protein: CSVERTGGYNEQFF.

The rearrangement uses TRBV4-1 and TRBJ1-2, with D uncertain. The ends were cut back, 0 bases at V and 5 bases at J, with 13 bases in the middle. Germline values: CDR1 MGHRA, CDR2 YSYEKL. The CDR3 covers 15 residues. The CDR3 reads CASSQDRTASYGYTF. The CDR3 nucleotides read TGCGCCAGCAGCCAAGATCGCACAGCTTCATATGGCTACACCTTC.